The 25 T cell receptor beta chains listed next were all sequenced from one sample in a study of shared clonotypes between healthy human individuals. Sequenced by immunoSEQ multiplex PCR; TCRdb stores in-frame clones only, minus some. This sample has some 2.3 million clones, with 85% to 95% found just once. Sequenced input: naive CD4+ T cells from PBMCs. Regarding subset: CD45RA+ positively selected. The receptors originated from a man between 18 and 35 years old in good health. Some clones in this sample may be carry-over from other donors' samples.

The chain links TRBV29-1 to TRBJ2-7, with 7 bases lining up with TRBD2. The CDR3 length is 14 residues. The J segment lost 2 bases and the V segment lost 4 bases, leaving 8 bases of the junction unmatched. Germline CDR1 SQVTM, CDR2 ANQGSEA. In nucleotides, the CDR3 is TGCAGCGTTGGGACGGGAGGTCTGGCCTACGAGCAGTACTTC. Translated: CSVGTGGLAYEQYF.

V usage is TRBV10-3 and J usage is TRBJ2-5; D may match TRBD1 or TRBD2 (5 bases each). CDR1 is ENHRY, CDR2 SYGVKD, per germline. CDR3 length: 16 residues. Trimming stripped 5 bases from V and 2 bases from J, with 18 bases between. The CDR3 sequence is CAISPTLGTKQETQYF. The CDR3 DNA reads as TGTGCCATCAGTCCAACTCTCGGGACGAAGCAAGAGACCCAGTACTTC.

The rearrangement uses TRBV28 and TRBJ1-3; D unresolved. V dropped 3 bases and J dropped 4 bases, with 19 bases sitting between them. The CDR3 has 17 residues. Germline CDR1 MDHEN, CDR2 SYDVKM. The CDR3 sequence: CASSFSHRGPYGNTIYF. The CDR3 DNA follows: TGTGCCAGCAGTTTTAGTCATCGAGGGCCATACGGAAACACCATATATTTT.

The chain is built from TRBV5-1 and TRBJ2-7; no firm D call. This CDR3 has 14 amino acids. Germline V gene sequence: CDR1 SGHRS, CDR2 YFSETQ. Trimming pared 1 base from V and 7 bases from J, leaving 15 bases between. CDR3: CASSLSTTDAEQYF. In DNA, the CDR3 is TGCGCCAGCAGCTTGAGTACTACCGATGCGGAGCAGTACTTC.

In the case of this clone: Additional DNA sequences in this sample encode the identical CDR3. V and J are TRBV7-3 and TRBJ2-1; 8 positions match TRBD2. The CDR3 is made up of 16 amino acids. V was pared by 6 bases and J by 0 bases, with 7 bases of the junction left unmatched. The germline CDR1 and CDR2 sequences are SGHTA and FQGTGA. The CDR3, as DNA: TGTGCCAGCAGTCTGGTAGCGGGGAGCTCCTACAATGAGCAGTTCTTC. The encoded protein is CASSLVAGSSYNEQFF.

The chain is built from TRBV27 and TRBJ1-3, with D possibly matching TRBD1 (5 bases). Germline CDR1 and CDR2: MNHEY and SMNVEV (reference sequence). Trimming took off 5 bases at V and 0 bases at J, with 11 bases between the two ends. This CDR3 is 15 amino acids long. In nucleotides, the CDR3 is TGTGCCAGCAGTCCGGGACCCAGCTCTGGAAACACCATATATTTT. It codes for CASSPGPSSGNTIYF.

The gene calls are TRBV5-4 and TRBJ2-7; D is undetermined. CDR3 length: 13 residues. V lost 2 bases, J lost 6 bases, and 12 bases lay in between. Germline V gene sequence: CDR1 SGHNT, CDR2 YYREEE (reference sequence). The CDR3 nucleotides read TGTGCCAGCAGCTTAACCCCCTGGGGCGAGCAGTACTTC. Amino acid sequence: CASSLTPWGEQYF.

CDR3 in amino acids: CASTTLTGPTYEQYF. Here the CDR3 DNA reads TGTGCCAGCACCACCCTCACCGGACCTACCTACGAGCAGTACTTC. The chain is built from TRBV27 and TRBJ2-7; D is unclear. Trimming pared 7 bases from V and 2 bases from J, leaving 18 bases between. Looked up from germline, CDR1 is MNHEY and CDR2 is SMNVEV (reference sequence). This CDR3 is built from 15 residues.

The CDR3 is CASSLVSGSFKVYNEQFF. DNA of the CDR3: TGTGCCAGCAGTTTAGTTAGCGGGAGCTTTAAGGTCTACAATGAGCAGTTCTTC. This chain links TRBV28 with TRBJ2-1, with 9 nucleotides matching TRBD2. The J segment lost 3 bases and the V segment lost 2 bases, leaving 11 bases of the junction unmatched. The CDR3 is 18 residues long. Germline-derived CDR1 and CDR2 are MDHEN and SYDVKM.

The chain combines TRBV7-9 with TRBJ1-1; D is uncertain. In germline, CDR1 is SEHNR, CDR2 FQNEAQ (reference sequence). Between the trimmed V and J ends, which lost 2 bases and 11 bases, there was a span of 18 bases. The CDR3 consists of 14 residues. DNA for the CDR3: TGTGCCAGCAGCTTATCCGAGCAGTGGTATATTGCTTTCTTT. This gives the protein CASSLSEQWYIAFF.

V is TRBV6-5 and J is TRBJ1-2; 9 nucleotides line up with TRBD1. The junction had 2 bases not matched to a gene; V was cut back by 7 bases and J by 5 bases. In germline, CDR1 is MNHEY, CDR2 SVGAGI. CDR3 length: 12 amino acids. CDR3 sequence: CASNGQGYGYTF. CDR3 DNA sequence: TGTGCCAGCAATGGACAGGGGTATGGCTACACCTTC.

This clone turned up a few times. The CDR3 loop is CASSPRAIGTEAFF. The CDR3 region has the DNA TGTGCCAGCAGCCCCCGAGCGATCGGCACTGAAGCTTTCTTT. This chain links TRBV9 with TRBJ1-1; D not certain. In germline, CDR1 is SGDLS, CDR2 YYNGEE. This CDR3 contains 14 residues. Deletions cut 4 bases from V and 4 bases from J, with 14 bases between.

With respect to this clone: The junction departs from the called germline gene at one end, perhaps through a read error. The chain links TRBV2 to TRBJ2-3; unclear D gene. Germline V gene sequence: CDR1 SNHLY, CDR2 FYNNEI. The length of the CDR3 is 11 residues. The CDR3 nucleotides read TGTGCCGGCAGCGTTCAAGATACGCAGTATTTT. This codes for CAGSVQDTQYF.

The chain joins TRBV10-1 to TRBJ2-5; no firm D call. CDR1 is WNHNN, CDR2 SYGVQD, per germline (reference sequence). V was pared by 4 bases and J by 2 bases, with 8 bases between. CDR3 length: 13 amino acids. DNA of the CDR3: TGCGCCAGCAGTGGAGATATACAAGAGACCCAGTACTTC. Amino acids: CASSGDIQETQYF.

CDR3 amino acids: CASSFLERRYNEQFF. The CDR3 region has the DNA TGTGCCAGCAGCTTCCTCGAGCGCCGATACAATGAGCAGTTCTTC. V gene TRBV11-2 combines with J gene TRBJ2-1; D gene unclear. Germline V gene sequence: CDR1 SGHAT, CDR2 FQNNGV. The CDR3 sequence is 15 residues long. V was cut by 3 bases and J by 4 bases, with 13 bases left in between.

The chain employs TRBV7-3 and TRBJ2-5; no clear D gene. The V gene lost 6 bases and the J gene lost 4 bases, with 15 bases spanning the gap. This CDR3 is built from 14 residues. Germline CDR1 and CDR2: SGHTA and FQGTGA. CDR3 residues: CASRSGRTGETQYF. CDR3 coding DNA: TGTGCCAGCAGGTCTGGAAGGACGGGAGAGACCCAGTACTTC.

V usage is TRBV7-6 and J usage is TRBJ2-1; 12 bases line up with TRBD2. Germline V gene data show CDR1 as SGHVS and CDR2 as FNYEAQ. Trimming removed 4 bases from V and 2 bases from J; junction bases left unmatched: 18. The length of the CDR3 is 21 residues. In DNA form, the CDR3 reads TGTGCCAGCAGCTCCCCCTCTCTAGCGGGAGGGCCGGGGGGCCCCTACAATGAGCAGTTCTTC. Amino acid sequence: CASSSPSLAGGPGGPYNEQFF.

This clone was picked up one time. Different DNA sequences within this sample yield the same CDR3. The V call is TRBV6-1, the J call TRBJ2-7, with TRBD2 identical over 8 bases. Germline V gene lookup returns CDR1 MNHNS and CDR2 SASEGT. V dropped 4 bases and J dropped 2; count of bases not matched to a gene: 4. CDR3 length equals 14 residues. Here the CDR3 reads CASSVAGGPYEQYF. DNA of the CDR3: TGTGCCAGCAGTGTTGCGGGAGGTCCCTACGAGCAGTACTTC.

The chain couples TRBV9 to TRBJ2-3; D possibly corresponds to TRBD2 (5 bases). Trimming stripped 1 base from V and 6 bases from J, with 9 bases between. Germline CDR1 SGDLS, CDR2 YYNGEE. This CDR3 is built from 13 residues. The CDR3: CASSVTTGDTQYF. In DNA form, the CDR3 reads TGTGCCAGCAGCGTAACAACGGGGGATACGCAGTATTTT.

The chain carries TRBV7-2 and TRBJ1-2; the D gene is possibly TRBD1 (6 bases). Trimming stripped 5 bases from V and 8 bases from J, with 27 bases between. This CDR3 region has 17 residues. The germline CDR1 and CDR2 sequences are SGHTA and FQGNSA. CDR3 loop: CASSPPGAGRVGGGYTF. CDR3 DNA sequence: TGTGCCAGCAGCCCCCCGGGGGCCGGGCGGGTCGGCGGAGGCTACACCTTC.

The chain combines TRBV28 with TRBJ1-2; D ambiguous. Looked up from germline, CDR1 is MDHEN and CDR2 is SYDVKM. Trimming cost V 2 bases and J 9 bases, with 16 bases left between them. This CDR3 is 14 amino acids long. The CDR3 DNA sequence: TGTGCCAGCAGTTTAATCGGAACCGATCATAGCTACACCTTC. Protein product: CASSLIGTDHSYTF.

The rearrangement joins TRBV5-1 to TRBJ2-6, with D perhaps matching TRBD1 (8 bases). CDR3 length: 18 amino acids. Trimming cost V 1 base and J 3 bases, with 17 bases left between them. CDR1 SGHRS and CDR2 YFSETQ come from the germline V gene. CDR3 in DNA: TGCGCCAGCAGCTTGAGGACAGGGAGGGTTCTTGGGGCCAACGTCCTGACTTTC. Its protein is CASSLRTGRVLGANVLTF.

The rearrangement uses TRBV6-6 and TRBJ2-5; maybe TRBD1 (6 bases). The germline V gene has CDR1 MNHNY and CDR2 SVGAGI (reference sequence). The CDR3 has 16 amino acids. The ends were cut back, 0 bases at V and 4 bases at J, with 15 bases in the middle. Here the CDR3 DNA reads TGTGCCAGCAGTTACTCAATAACAGGGTTCCGAGAGACCCAGTACTTC. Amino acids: CASSYSITGFRETQYF.

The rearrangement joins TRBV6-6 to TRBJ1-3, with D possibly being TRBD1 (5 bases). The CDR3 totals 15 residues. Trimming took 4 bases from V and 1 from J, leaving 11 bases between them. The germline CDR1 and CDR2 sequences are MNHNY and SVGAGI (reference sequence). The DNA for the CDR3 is TGTGCCAGCAGTTCGGCAGCAGGGTCTGGAAACACCATATATTTT. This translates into CASSSAAGSGNTIYF.

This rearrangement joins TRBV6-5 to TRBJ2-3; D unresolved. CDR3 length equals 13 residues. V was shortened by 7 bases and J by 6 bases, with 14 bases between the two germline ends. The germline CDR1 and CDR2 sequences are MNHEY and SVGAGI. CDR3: CASTPTAVDTQYF. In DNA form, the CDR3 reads TGTGCCAGCACCCCTACAGCCGTGGATACGCAGTATTTT.